Each of the 20 T cell receptor beta chains below was sequenced from the same sample in a study of blood T cell repertoires in COVID-19. Repertoires were generated with immunoSEQ multiplex PCR, while TCRdb's copy carries only in-frame clones and drops some. The data contain over 150,000 clones, roughly 90% of them singletons. Sequencing was carried out using PBMCs or T cells enriched from blood (not recorded which). All receptors come from a woman aged 25 to 45 who had recovered from COVID-19.

The rearrangement links TRBV6-5 to TRBJ1-1; TRBD1 matches 7 bases. Germline CDR1 is MNHEY and CDR2 is SVGAGI. This CDR3 comprises 13 residues. Trimming removed 3 bases from V and 6 bases from J; junction bases left unmatched: 4. CDR3 residues: CASSYRQGPEAFF. The CDR3 coding sequence is TGTGCCAGCAGTTATCGACAGGGCCCTGAAGCTTTCTTT.

The J gene is TRBJ2-7, the V gene TRBV30; 14 bases are shared with TRBD2. The CDR3 has 15 residues. V lost 4 bases to trimming and J lost 6 bases; unmatched junction nucleotides: 8. The germline gives CDR1 GTSNPN, CDR2 SVGIG (reference sequence). The CDR3 bases are TGTGCCTGGACCGCCTCGGGACTAGCGGGAGCCGAGCAGTACTTC. Translated: CAWTASGLAGAEQYF.

CDR3 DNA: TGTGCCAGCAGTCCCCCCCGGGGACAGCCCCAGCATTTT. Residues: CASSPPRGQPQHF. The chain combines TRBV25-1 with TRBJ1-5, with D uncertain. There are 13 residues in the CDR3. The germline V gene has CDR1 MGHDK and CDR2 SYGVNS. Trimming removed 5 bases at V and 7 bases at J, with 12 bases between.

V gene TRBV9 combines with J gene TRBJ2-5; 12 bases map to TRBD2. The CDR3 is 15 residues long. Germline lookup yields CDR1 SGDLS and CDR2 YYNGEE. The V segment lost 2 bases and the J segment 3 bases; nucleotides outside the gene matches: 2. The CDR3 reads CASSVSSGREETQYF. DNA of the CDR3: TGTGCCAGCAGCGTTTCTAGCGGGAGGGAAGAGACCCAGTACTTC.

The CDR3 nucleotides are TGTGCCAGTAGTACCCCGGGGGAAAAGGGTGAAAAACTGTTTTTT. It codes for CASSTPGEKGEKLFF. This sequence joins TRBV19 and TRBJ1-4; D is possibly TRBD1 (5 bases). Per germline, CDR1 LNHDA and CDR2 SQIVND (reference sequence). The CDR3 extends over 15 amino acids. With 4 bases removed from V and 7 bases from J, the gap between germline ends came to 16 bases.

The J gene is TRBJ2-7, the V gene TRBV7-8, with TRBD1 identical over 9 bases. V lost 2 bases to trimming and J lost 4 bases; unmatched junction nucleotides: 6. The CDR3 consists of 15 residues. Germline V gene lookup returns CDR1 SGHVS and CDR2 FQNEAQ. The CDR3 spells CASSLRDRVVYEQYF. CDR3 coding DNA: TGTGCCAGCAGCTTACGGGACAGGGTGGTATACGAGCAGTACTTC. The full variable domain, rest sourced from reference TRBV7-8 and TRBJ2-7, is GAGVSQSPRYKVAKRGQDVALRCDPISGHVSLFWYQQALGQGPEFLTYFQNEAQLDKSGLPSDRFFAERPEGSVSTLKIQRTQQEDSAVYLCASSLRDRVVYEQYFGPGTRLTVT.

This clone appeared a single time. The chain recombines TRBV6-5 with TRBJ2-1; D gene ambiguous. This CDR3 has 16 residues. CDR1 and CDR2 (germline): MNHEY, SVGAGI. Trimming left V 2 bases short and J 6 bases short, with 17 bases between. In DNA, the CDR3 is TGTGCCAGCAGTTACGAGTCGGGTTCCCTACCCAATGAGCAGTTCTTC. It yields the protein CASSYESGSLPNEQFF.

This clone was counted a few times. V usage is TRBV25-1 and J usage is TRBJ2-2; D remains ambiguous. V was clipped by 4 bases and J by 8 bases, with 8 bases between them. Germline lookup yields CDR1 MGHDK and CDR2 SYGVNS. The CDR3 length is 12 residues. The CDR3: CASSGALGELFF. CDR3 nucleotide sequence: TGTGCCAGCAGTGGTGCGTTGGGGGAGCTGTTTTTT.

J is TRBJ1-1 and V is TRBV12-3 or TRBV12-4; possibly TRBD1 for D (6 bases). The CDR3 totals 13 residues. Between the trimmed V and J ends, which lost 3 bases and 1 base, there was a span of 6 bases. CDR3 amino acids: CASSLGQNTEAFF. The DNA of the CDR3 is TGTGCCAGCAGTTTGGGACAGAACACTGAAGCTTTCTTT.

The V and J genes are TRBV10-3 and TRBJ1-6; TRBD1 is a possible D gene (5 bases). With 4 bases removed from V and 5 bases from J, the gap between germline ends came to 18 bases. This CDR3 is built from 17 residues. CDR1 ENHRY and CDR2 SYGVKD come from the germline V gene. CDR3 in DNA: TGTGCCATCAGTGGGGGGGAGGGCCGACTGAATAATTCACCCCTCCACTTT. Translated, it gives CAISGGEGRLNNSPLHF.

The V gene is TRBV5-1, the J gene TRBJ2-7, with D possibly matching TRBD2 (8 bases). The CDR3 contains 14 residues. The germline gives CDR1 SGHRS, CDR2 YFSETQ. The V and J ends lost 6 bases and 0 bases respectively, with 13 bases between them. In DNA, the CDR3 is TGCGCCAGCAAGGGGGCGGGAGGCTCCTACGAGCAGTACTTC. This sequence encodes CASKGAGGSYEQYF.

The chain employs TRBV5-4 and TRBJ2-2; 7 bases are a match to TRBD1. CDR1 is SGHNT and CDR2 is YYREEE in the germline V gene (reference sequence). The CDR3 is 13 amino acids. Trimming at V came to 4 bases and at J to 6 bases, leaving 3 bases not matched to a gene. CDR3: CASSLGGPGELFF. CDR3 DNA: TGTGCCAGCAGCCTAGGGGGCCCCGGGGAGCTGTTTTTT.

J is TRBJ1-5 and V is TRBV5-6; a possible D gene is TRBD1 (6 bases). Germline CDR1 and CDR2: SGHDT and YYEEEE. The V and J ends lost 3 bases and 2 bases respectively, with 15 bases between them. The CDR3 spans 16 residues. CDR3 sequence reads: CASSSYREMGNQPQHF. CDR3 in DNA: TGTGCCAGCAGCTCGTACAGGGAAATGGGCAATCAGCCCCAGCATTTT.

The chain joins TRBV30 to TRBJ2-3; 10 positions agree with TRBD1. This CDR3 region has 15 residues. With V trimmed by 2 bases and J by 5 bases, 7 bases remained unmatched. Germline lookup yields CDR1 GTSNPN and CDR2 SVGIG (reference sequence). The CDR3 region has the DNA TGTGCCTGGAGTCTGGGACAGGGGTATAGAGATACGCAGTATTTT. Encoded protein: CAWSLGQGYRDTQYF.

The rearrangement links TRBV4-1 to TRBJ2-5; D uncertain. CDR1 is MGHRA, CDR2 YSYEKL, per germline. V was clipped by 3 bases and J by 4 bases, with 12 bases between them. The length of the CDR3 is 14 residues. CDR3 DNA: TGCGCCAGCAGCCATCCCGCTAAGAGAGAGACCCAGTACTTC. Amino acid sequence: CASSHPAKRETQYF.

The chain employs TRBV20-1 and TRBJ2-5; unclear D gene. The V gene's germline CDR1 is DFQATT and CDR2 SNEGSKA (reference sequence). CDR3 length equals 11 residues. Between the trimmed V and J ends, which lost 2 bases and 2 bases, there was a span of 3 bases. The CDR3: CSARLQETQYF. In nucleotides, the CDR3 is TGCAGTGCTAGACTGCAAGAGACCCAGTACTTC.

The rearrangement links TRBV6-2 or TRBV6-3 to TRBJ1-2; 8 bases are a match to TRBD1. There are 14 residues in the CDR3. Unmatched junction bases numbered 9, after V lost 6 bases and J lost 6 bases. Germline V gene sequence: CDR1 MNHEY, CDR2 SVGEGT. CDR3 loop: CASSFFGQGHGYTF. The CDR3 DNA sequence: TGTGCCAGCAGCTTTTTTGGACAGGGCCATGGCTACACCTTC.

The chain links TRBV10-3 to TRBJ2-1; D gene unclear. V was trimmed by 3 bases and J by 5 bases, leaving 8 bases between them. This CDR3 has 13 residues. The germline V gene encodes CDR1 ENHRY and CDR2 SYGVKD. CDR3 loop: CAISEEVNNEQFF. The DNA of the CDR3 is TGTGCCATCAGTGAAGAGGTCAACAATGAGCAGTTCTTC.

The rearrangement links TRBV24-1 to TRBJ1-2; D is uncertain. The CDR3 loop spans 15 amino acids. The germline V gene encodes CDR1 KGHDR and CDR2 SFDVKD. V lost 0 bases and J 7 bases, leaving 14 bases between the germline ends. CDR3 residues: CATSDLAQPESGYTF. The DNA of the CDR3 is TGTGCCACCAGTGATTTGGCCCAACCGGAGAGTGGCTACACCTTC.

This rearrangement joins TRBV7-6 to TRBJ2-5, with 10 nucleotides matching TRBD2. This CDR3 spans 17 amino acids. In germline, CDR1 is SGHVS, CDR2 FNYEAQ. J gave up 1 base and V 5 bases, and 10 bases lay outside the gene matches. CDR3 in DNA: TGTGCCAGCAGCCGAGGTGCTAGCGGGGGTGGCCAAGAGACCCAGTACTTC. It encodes CASSRGASGGGQETQYF. The entire variable domain, with the rest obtained from reference TRBV7-6 and TRBJ2-5, is as follows: GAGVSQSPRYKVTKRGQDVALRCDPISGHVSLYWYRQALGQGPEFLTYFNYEAQQDKSGLPNDRFSAERPEGSISTLTIQRTEQRDSAMYRCASSRGASGGGQETQYFGPGTRLLVL.